The clone carrying this T cell receptor (beta chain) was recorded many times. The sample belongs to a study of regulatory T cells in long-lasting Graves disease. In the study overall: Duration of antithyroid drug therapy among newly diagnosed Graves' patients was under 3 months.

Assembly of TCR beta libraries relied on iRepertoire HTBI primers together with Arm-PCR of CDR3 regions. TCRdb reanalysed the multiplex PCR reads using MiXCR and keeps one entry per CDR3 protein. This table holds just over 600,000 distinct CDR3 sequences, roughly 15% found once. Time point described: newly diagnosed GD, antithyroid drugs for less than 3 months. Preparation of the TCR library used RNA extracted from PBMCs. The CDR3 length is 14 residues. Looked up from germline, CDR1 is SNHLY and CDR2 is FYNNEI. With 6 bases clipped from V and 2 bases from J, the junction kept 5 bases outside the gene matches. These same records also appear under a second study, on T cells in Graves' hyperthyroidism and ophthalmopathy.

J is TRBJ2-3 and V is TRBV2, with 7 bases lining up with TRBD1. This sequence originates from a woman aged 25 to 39 with Graves disease. Sequencing used peripheral blood mononuclear cells (PBMCs), obtained at new diagnosis, from a patient treated with antithyroid drugs. CDR3 DNA sequence: TGTGCCAGCAGGTACAGGGGAAACACAGATACGCAGTATTTT. Encoded protein: CASRYRGNTDTQYF.